Sequencing of this TCR beta chain was carried out in a study of T cell clones after liver transplantation. Overall study: At least one year of complete immunosuppression withdrawal without enzymes over twice normal defined tolerance.

Study-level points and caveats: Small, mixed patient groups and varying post-transplant times limit these conclusions. Circulating graft-donor-reactive CD4 TCRbeta sequences fell significantly post-transplant in most of the 8 subjects. Donor-reactive sequences fell more than third party-reactive ones, suggesting partial deletion.

The count of this clone is one. Its antigen is unknown. V was shortened by 3 bases and J by 8 bases, with 12 bases between the two germline ends. The CDR3 runs 14 residues. Germline V lookup: CDR1 SGHDT, CDR2 YYEEEE. Profiling relied on immunoSEQ multiplex PCR, and the TCRdb table lists in-frame clones only, not all of them. The sample holds 40,000 to 55,000 clones, 65% to 80% seen once. Sequencing used CD4+ T cells from blood, obtained roughly 55 months after liver transplant. The chain links TRBV5-6 to TRBJ1-6, with a possible D match to TRBD1 (6 bases). This clonotype was obtained from a human patient who received a liver transplant. The graft donor may be the source of some T cells. This CDR3 is CASSSRAGDSPLHF. Here the CDR3 DNA reads TGTGCCAGCAGCTCACGGGCAGGGGATTCACCCCTCCACTTT.